This T cell receptor (beta chain) was sequenced in a study of OX40 agonist ivuxolimab in advanced cancers. Background for the entire study: Ivuxolimab was an agonistic, fully human IgG2 monoclonal antibody directed against OX40 (CD134), a costimulatory receptor. Intravenous ivuxolimab was administered to patients every 2 weeks at six dose levels: 0.01, 0.1, 0.3, 1.5, 3 and 10 mg/kg. Among the roughly 50 dose-escalation patients, about 19 had hepatocellular carcinoma, approximately 15 melanoma, 9 renal cell carcinoma and 9 head and neck cancer. In the dose-escalation cohort, 82.7% of patients were male, and the mean age was roughly 56 years with a range of about 20 to 90. Prior anti-PD-1, anti-PD-L1 or anti-CTLA-4 therapy was permitted, and approximately 40% of dose-escalation patients had received checkpoint inhibitors. Three dose-escalation patients achieved partial responses, one with hepatocellular carcinoma and two with cutaneous melanoma. The purpose of peripheral TCRbeta sequencing was to test whether ivuxolimab changed TCR sequence diversity and led to clonal T-cell expansion. The paper covers the monotherapy dose-escalation part of the phase I ivuxolimab trial, which included N of about 56 patients. What the authors observed across the whole study: Low levels of normalized T-cell clonal expansion were also shown by some nonresponding patients. Which antigens the clonally expanded peripheral T cells were specific for was not determined. At doses of 0.1 to 3.0 mg/kg, clonal expansion of both CD4+ and CD8+ T cells in blood was seen between baseline and week 6. After ivuxolimab, more expanded clones were found on average in CD8+ T cells than in CD4+ T cells. In partial responders in the 0.1-3.0 mg/kg groups, normalized peripheral clonal expansion was found to be among the lowest, especially among CD8+ T cells.

Patients with a history of autoimmune disease or receiving systemic immunosuppression were excluded from the trial. Peripheral blood for TCR sequencing was collected from all dose cohorts at baseline, on cycle 4 day 1, and on cycle 7 day 1. Samples were obtained from an open-label, multicenter, first-in-human phase I dose-escalation trial of ivuxolimab. The trial enrolled adults with locally advanced or metastatic head and neck squamous cell, hepatocellular, melanoma or renal cell carcinoma. CD4+ and CD8+ T cells were sorted separately from peripheral blood before TCR sequencing. Details on this clone: What antigen it recognizes has not been identified. Within one base of it there is no much larger clone, and no base qualities were kept.

Via the germline V gene (reference sequence), CDR1 is SEHNR and CDR2 FQNEAQ. V has 5 bases trimmed and J has 4 bases trimmed; junction bases matching no gene number 17. CDR3 length: 19 amino acids, cysteine to phenylalanine. The CDR3 DNA has 57 bases and is translated from base 1. For sequencing of the TCRbeta CDR3 region, genomic DNA was extracted from the sorted cells. TCRbeta CDR3 regions were sequenced using the immunoSEQ Assay. In TCRdb, the immuneACCESS table is reduced to in-frame sequences with V and J assigned. These tables do not hold every clone; where another copy was compared, an unresolved V gene accounts for under half, and the others remain unexplained. The sample table holds just over 60,000 clones, of which about 92% were seen once. About 0.59% of the sample is in the top ten clones.

This TCR came from an adult with an advanced solid tumor such as melanoma, head and neck, liver or kidney cancer. Source: CD4+ or CD8+ T cells sorted from blood, taken in a trial of the OX40 agonist ivuxolimab. The chain joins TRBV7-9 to TRBJ2-2; the junction holds 9 bases that match TRBD1. For the CDR3, the sequence is CASSRQRGTGRGITGELFF. Here is the DNA: TGTGCCAGCAGCCGACAGCGTGGGACAGGGAGAGGTATCACCGGGGAGCTGTTTTTT.